This entry lists 27 T cell receptor beta chains sequenced from one sample in a study of beta chain features in type 1 diabetes. TCRB transcripts that were expressed got sequenced, as all of the isolated RNA had been reverse transcribed. Clones were sequenced by immunoSEQ multiplex PCR, and TCRdb holds only the in-frame ones, with some missing. Here the sample spans some 200,000 clones, approximately 11% being singletons. Sequencing was done on a sample of central memory CD4+ T cells from blood. These receptors were collected from a man aged 18 to 29 in good health.

The rearrangement uses TRBV28 and TRBJ2-3; a weak D match, TRBD1 (6 bases). The CDR3 is 13 residues long. Between the trimmed V and J ends, which lost 5 bases and 6 bases, there was a span of 12 bases. Germline V gives CDR1 MDHEN, CDR2 SYDVKM. CDR3 DNA: TGTGCCAGCAGTCAAGGGGGATCGGATACGCAGTATTTT. Translated, it gives CASSQGGSDTQYF. The full variable domain, with the rest looked up from reference TRBV28 and TRBJ2-3, is DVKVTQSSRYLVKRTGEKVFLECVQDMDHENMFWYRQDPGLGLRLIYFSYDVKMKEKGDIPEGYSVSREKKERFSLILESASTNQTSMYLCASSQGGSDTQYFGPGTRLTVL.

In nucleotides, the CDR3 is TGTGCCTGGATCCGAAGGAACAATGAGCAGTTCTTC. This translates into CAWIRRNNEQFF. J is TRBJ2-1 and V is TRBV30; D remains ambiguous. The germline V and J ends were trimmed by 4 bases and 5 bases, with 9 bases remaining between them. CDR1 and CDR2 (germline): GTSNPN, SVGIG (reference sequence). CDR3 size: 12 residues.

This clone was counted between two and nine times. The gene calls are TRBV6-1 and TRBJ2-1, with D perhaps matching TRBD2 (5 bases). The V gene's germline CDR1 is MNHNS and CDR2 SASEGT. The CDR3 length is 13 residues. V was shortened by 6 bases and J by 7 bases, with 13 bases between the two germline ends. CDR3 residues: CASSSLAVNEQFF. The DNA for the CDR3 is TGTGCCAGCAGCAGCCTAGCAGTAAATGAGCAGTTCTTC.

This clone was seen more than once but under ten times. The chain couples TRBV5-1 to TRBJ2-3; 7 bases line up with TRBD1. The germline gives CDR1 SGHRS, CDR2 YFSETQ. J was trimmed by 4 bases and V by 4 bases; bases with no gene match: 3. The CDR3 consists of 13 residues. This CDR3 is CASSLQGSDTQYF. The DNA of the CDR3 is TGCGCCAGCAGCCTACAGGGGTCAGATACGCAGTATTTT.

This clone was recorded a few times. The rearrangement links TRBV15 to TRBJ2-5; D remains ambiguous. Between the trimmed V and J ends, which lost 5 bases and 3 bases, there was a span of 10 bases. CDR3 length equals 13 residues. The germline gives CDR1 LNHNV, CDR2 YYDKDF (reference sequence). The CDR3 DNA reads TGTGCCACCAGCGGCGCGGAGAAAGAGACCCAGTACTTC. Protein product: CATSGAEKETQYF. Based on the CDR3 plus reference TRBV15 and TRBJ2-5, the full variable domain is DAMVIQNPRYQVTQFGKPVTLSCSQTLNHNVMYWYQQKSSQAPKLLFHYYDKDFNNEADTPDNFQSRRPNTSFCFLDIRSPGLGDTAMYLCATSGAEKETQYFGPGTRLLVL.

This clone was found many times. The V gene is TRBV7-3, the J gene TRBJ2-5, with 12 bases aligning to TRBD2. The CDR3 is made up of 18 amino acids. The V and J ends lost 1 base and 5 bases, in that order; junction bases with no gene match: 11. The germline V gene encodes CDR1 SGHTA and CDR2 FQGTGA. The CDR3 DNA is TGTGCCAGCAGCTTAATAGCCGGTGCTAGCGGGAGGGCTGAGACCCAGTACTTC. Its protein is CASSLIAGASGRAETQYF.

V and J are TRBV30 and TRBJ1-1, with a possible D match to TRBD1 (6 bases). CDR1 is GTSNPN, CDR2 SVGIG, per germline (reference sequence). The CDR3 is 13 amino acids. Between the trimmed V and J ends, which lost 1 base and 2 bases, there was a span of 8 bases. CDR3 nucleotide sequence: TGTGCCTGGAGTGGGACAGTTAACACTGAAGCTTTCTTT. It encodes CAWSGTVNTEAFF.

The sample holds a few counts of this clone. The chain combines TRBV2 with TRBJ2-1; 9 bases line up with TRBD2. This CDR3 has 15 amino acids. CDR1 is SNHLY, CDR2 FYNNEI, per germline. Trimming at V came to 5 bases and at J to 6 bases, leaving 8 bases not matched to a gene. CDR3 coding DNA: TGTGCCAGCAGTAATAGCGGGAGAGGTATCAATGAGCAGTTCTTC. Translation: CASSNSGRGINEQFF. Supplemented by reference TRBV2 and TRBJ2-1, the full variable domain reads EPEVTQTPSHQVTQMGQEVILRCVPISNHLYFYWYRQILGQKVEFLVSFYNNEISEKSEIFDDQFSVERPDGSNFTLKIRSTKLEDSAMYFCASSNSGRGINEQFFGPGTRLTVL.

The chain joins TRBV10-1 to TRBJ2-7; perhaps TRBD1 as D (5 bases). Germline-derived CDR1 and CDR2 are WNHNN and SYGVQD (reference sequence). The CDR3 runs to 12 residues. Trimming left V 5 bases short and J 2 bases short, with 7 bases between. The CDR3, as DNA: TGCGCCAGCAGTCCGGACACCTACGAGCAGTACTTC. Translated: CASSPDTYEQYF.

The rearrangement links TRBV4-1 to TRBJ2-5, with TRBD2 identical over 12 bases. After removal of 3 bases from V and 7 bases from J, the junction contained 9 bases not matched to a gene. The CDR3 is 16 residues long. Per germline, CDR1 MGHRA and CDR2 YSYEKL. CDR3 nucleotide sequence: TGCGCCAGCAGCCACCCTCTAGCGGGAGGGCAGGGGACCCAGTACTTC. The encoded protein is CASSHPLAGGQGTQYF.

The table lists this clone with a few counts. The chain has TRBV30 and TRBJ2-1, with 8 nucleotides matching TRBD1. Germline V CDR1 and CDR2: GTSNPN, SVGIG (reference sequence). J lost 0 bases, V lost 6 bases, and 4 bases had no gene match. The CDR3 length is 14 residues. CDR3 coding DNA: TGTGCCTGTGACAGGGGTAGCTCCTACAATGAGCAGTTCTTC. Encoded protein: CACDRGSSYNEQFF. Variable domain in full (rest from reference TRBV30 and TRBJ2-1): SQTIHQWPATLVQPVGSPLSLECTVEGTSNPNLYWYRQAAGRGLQLLFYSVGIGQISSEVPQNLSASRPQDRQFILSSKKLLLSDSGFYLCACDRGSSYNEQFFGPGTRLTVL.

In its sample, this clone was seen a few times. The rearrangement joins TRBV4-2 to TRBJ1-2, with D possibly being TRBD1 (6 bases). This CDR3 comprises 15 residues. Germline V gives CDR1 LGHNA, CDR2 YNFKEQ. Trimming shortened V by 0 bases and J by 4 bases, and 12 bases separated the two germline ends. The CDR3 spells CASSQDHGQFYGYTF. CDR3 bases: TGTGCCAGCAGCCAAGATCACGGACAGTTCTATGGCTACACCTTC.

This clone was recorded many times. Other DNA sequences within the sample encode an identical CDR3. The chain couples TRBV28 to TRBJ2-6; D remains unclear. Germline V CDR1 and CDR2: MDHEN, SYDVKM. The CDR3 totals 16 residues. Trimming removed 4 bases from V and 0 bases from J, with 10 bases in between. The CDR3 sequence: CASSWARSSGANVLTF. In nucleotides, the CDR3 is TGTGCCAGCAGTTGGGCCCGGAGCTCTGGGGCCAACGTCCTGACTTTC.

There are a few counts of this clone. This chain connects TRBV9 to TRBJ2-6, with D unresolved. Germline V gene lookup returns CDR1 SGDLS and CDR2 YYNGEE. The CDR3 contains 15 residues. Between the trimmed V and J ends, which lost 1 base and 0 bases, there was a span of 5 bases. The CDR3 DNA sequence: TGTGCCAGCAGCGTACGGTTCTCTGGGGCCAACGTCCTGACTTTC. As protein: CASSVRFSGANVLTF.

This clone was picked up a small number of times. V gene TRBV29-1 combines with J gene TRBJ2-1, with D maybe TRBD2 (5 bases). The CDR3 is made up of 13 amino acids. V lost 6 bases to trimming and J lost 3 bases, with 12 bases between them. Germline CDR1 is SQVTM and CDR2 is ANQGSEA. CDR3 in amino acids: CSVASTSYNEQFF. The CDR3 nucleotides read TGCAGCGTGGCCTCTACTAGCTACAATGAGCAGTTCTTC.

The DNA for the CDR3 is TGTGCCAGCAGCCTTAGACAGGCACGAGGCTACACCTTC. Protein product: CASSLRQARGYTF. The chain has TRBV2 and TRBJ1-2, with D tentatively TRBD1 (6 bases). The CDR3 extends over 13 amino acids. The V and J ends lost 6 bases and 8 bases respectively, with 16 bases between them. Germline CDR1 SNHLY, CDR2 FYNNEI.

The chain recombines TRBV27 with TRBJ1-5; 7 bases match TRBD1. V dropped 5 bases and J dropped 4; count of bases not matched to a gene: 2. The CDR3 loop spans 13 amino acids. Per germline, CDR1 MNHEY and CDR2 SMNVEV (reference sequence). In DNA, the CDR3 is TGTGCCAGCAGTGACAGGGAGAATCAGCCCCAGCATTTT. It specifies CASSDRENQPQHF.

J is TRBJ2-2 and V is TRBV7-3; D is perhaps TRBD1 (5 bases). Trimming left V 2 bases short and J 4 bases short, with 17 bases between. Germline lookup yields CDR1 SGHTA and CDR2 FQGTGA. This CDR3 comprises 17 residues. CDR3 in DNA: TGTGCCAGCAGCTTACTTGGGGCCCCCTCGGGCACCGGGGAGCTGTTTTTT. Protein product: CASSLLGAPSGTGELFF.

This clone turned up a few times. V gene TRBV7-2 combines with J gene TRBJ2-1; 7 nucleotides agree with TRBD2. The J segment lost 5 bases and the V segment lost 4 bases, leaving 5 bases of the junction unmatched. Per the germline V gene, CDR1 is SGHTA and CDR2 is FQGNSA. The CDR3 extends over 14 amino acids. CDR3 sequence reads: CASSSSGRNNEQFF. CDR3 coding DNA: TGTGCCAGCAGCTCTAGCGGTAGAAACAATGAGCAGTTCTTC.

J is TRBJ2-1 and V is TRBV30; D is perhaps TRBD2 (6 bases). The CDR3 sequence is 13 residues long. Trimming stripped 6 bases from V and 0 bases from J, with 9 bases between. The germline gives CDR1 GTSNPN, CDR2 SVGIG (reference sequence). CDR3 amino acids: CACIGSSYNEQFF. CDR3 DNA: TGTGCCTGTATCGGGAGCTCCTACAATGAGCAGTTCTTC.

To note about this clone: Possible read error: a much larger clone is one base away. The chain joins TRBV4-1 to TRBJ2-3; no reliable D call. The CDR3 has 15 amino acids. Trimming removed 4 bases at V and 0 bases at J, with 11 bases between. Looked up from germline, CDR1 is MGHRA and CDR2 is YSYEKL. CDR3 in amino acids: CASSRQKASTDTQYF. CDR3 DNA sequence: TGCGCCAGCAGCCGGCAAAAGGCTAGCACAGATACGCAGTATTTT.

The chain combines TRBV29-1 with TRBJ2-5; D is possibly TRBD1 (5 bases). CDR3 size: 13 residues. Germline lookup yields CDR1 SQVTM and CDR2 ANQGSEA. V was trimmed by 7 bases and J by 0 bases, leaving 12 bases between them. CDR3 in amino acids: CSAARGHQETQYF. CDR3 bases: TGCAGCGCCGCAAGGGGTCACCAAGAGACCCAGTACTTC.

The V call is TRBV6-5, the J call TRBJ2-3, with D perhaps matching TRBD1 (6 bases). V lost 5 bases, J lost 3 bases, and 9 bases lay in between. Per germline, CDR1 MNHEY and CDR2 SVGAGI. CDR3 length equals 13 residues. The CDR3: CASSEGGTDTQYF. The DNA of the CDR3 is TGTGCCAGCAGTGAAGGGGGTACAGATACGCAGTATTTT.

The sample holds a few counts of this clone. Other nucleotide sequences from this sample produce the same CDR3. This rearrangement joins TRBV11-3 to TRBJ2-3; no clear D. The germline gives CDR1 SGHNT, CDR2 YENEEA. The CDR3 length is 14 residues. V gave up 1 base and J gave up 0 bases, with 5 bases separating them. As DNA, the CDR3 is TGTGCCAGCAGCTTAGGCGGAAGCACAGATACGCAGTATTTT. Its translation: CASSLGGSTDTQYF.

The chain has TRBV7-8 and TRBJ2-3; TRBD2 agrees at 8 bases. Unmatched junction bases numbered 2, after V lost 2 bases and J lost 4 bases. Looked up from germline, CDR1 is SGHVS and CDR2 is FQNEAQ. This CDR3 has 14 amino acids. The CDR3 protein is CASSLLGRADTQYF. CDR3 nucleotides: TGTGCCAGCAGCTTACTCGGGAGGGCAGATACGCAGTATTTT.

This rearrangement joins TRBV5-8 to TRBJ1-5, with D perhaps TRBD1 (5 bases). The CDR3 is 15 residues long. The V gene's germline CDR1 is SGHTS and CDR2 YDEGEE. V lost 2 bases and J lost 7, with 16 bases in between. CDR3 nucleotide sequence: TGTGCCAGCAGCTTCGGTCAGGGAAACGTACAGCCCCAGCATTTT. Translation: CASSFGQGNVQPQHF.

The chain is built from TRBV4-1 and TRBJ1-5; the D gene is possibly TRBD1 (6 bases). V lost 0 bases, J lost 5 bases, and 14 bases lay in between. This CDR3 has 16 amino acids. Germline lookup yields CDR1 MGHRA and CDR2 YSYEKL. The CDR3 coding sequence is TGCGCCAGCAGCCAAGACCCACCAGGGGTCTATCAGCCCCAGCATTTT. It translates to CASSQDPPGVYQPQHF.